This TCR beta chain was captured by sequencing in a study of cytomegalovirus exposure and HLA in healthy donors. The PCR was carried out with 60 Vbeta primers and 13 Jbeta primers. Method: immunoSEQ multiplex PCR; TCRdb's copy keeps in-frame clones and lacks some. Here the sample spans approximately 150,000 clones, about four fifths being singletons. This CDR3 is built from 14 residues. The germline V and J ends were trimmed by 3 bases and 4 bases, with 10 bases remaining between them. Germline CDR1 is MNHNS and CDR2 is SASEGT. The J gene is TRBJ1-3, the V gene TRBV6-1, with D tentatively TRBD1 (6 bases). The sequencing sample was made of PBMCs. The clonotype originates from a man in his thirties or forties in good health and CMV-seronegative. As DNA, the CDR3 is TGTGCCAGCAGTGACAGGGGTGCGGGAAACACCATATATTTT. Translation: CASSDRGAGNTIYF.